This T cell receptor beta chain stems from a study of OX40 agonist ivuxolimab in advanced cancers. Germline CDR1 SGHNT, CDR2 YYREEE (reference sequence). CDR3 length: 14 residues. V lost 2 bases and J 8 bases, leaving 14 bases between the germline ends. The assay was immunoSEQ multiplex PCR, and TCRdb's table has in-frame clones only and misses some. The data show under 150,000 clones, with about nine tenths seen just once and around 1% held by the top ten. This receptor was identified in an adult with an advanced solid tumor such as melanoma, head and neck, liver or kidney cancer. This sequence joins TRBV5-4 and TRBJ2-4, with D possibly being TRBD1 (6 bases). Source: CD4+ or CD8+ T cells sorted from blood, taken in a trial of the OX40 agonist ivuxolimab. The CDR3, as DNA: TGTGCCAGCAGCTTACAGGGTGCAGGAGACATTCAGTACTTC. This sequence encodes CASSLQGAGDIQYF.